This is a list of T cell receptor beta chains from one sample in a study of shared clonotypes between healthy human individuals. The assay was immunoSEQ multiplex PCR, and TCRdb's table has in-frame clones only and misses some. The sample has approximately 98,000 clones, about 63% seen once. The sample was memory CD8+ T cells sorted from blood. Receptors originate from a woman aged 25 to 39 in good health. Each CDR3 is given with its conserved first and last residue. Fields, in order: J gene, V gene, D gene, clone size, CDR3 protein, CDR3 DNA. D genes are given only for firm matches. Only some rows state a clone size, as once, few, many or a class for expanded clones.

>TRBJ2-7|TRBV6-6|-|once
CASSPTGYEQYF
TGTGCCAGCAGTCCGACAGGCTACGAGCAGTACTTC
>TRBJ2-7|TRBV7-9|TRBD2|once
CASSLGLAGGSYEQYF
TGTGCCAGCAGCTTAGGACTAGCGGGCGGCTCCTACGAGCAGTACTTC
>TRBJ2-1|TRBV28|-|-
CASSFRITGEDEQFF
TGTGCCAGCAGTTTCCGAATCACGGGGGAGGATGAGCAGTTCTTC
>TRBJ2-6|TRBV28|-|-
CASSELPGANVLTF
TGTGCCAGCAGTGAACTCCCTGGGGCCAACGTCCTGACTTTC
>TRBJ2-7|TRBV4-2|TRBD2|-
CASSQGLAETYEQYF
TGTGCCAGCAGCCAAGGGCTAGCGGAGACCTACGAGCAGTACTTC
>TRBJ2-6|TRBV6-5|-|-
CASSPSFSGANVLTF
TGTGCCAGCAGTCCGTCCTTCTCTGGGGCCAACGTCCTGACTTTC
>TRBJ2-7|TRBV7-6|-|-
CASSSGVSYEQYF
TGTGCCAGCAGCTCGGGCGTATCCTACGAGCAGTACTTC
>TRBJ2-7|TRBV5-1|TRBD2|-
CASSLIPGLGVCEQYF
TGCGCCAGCAGCTTGATTCCGGGACTAGGAGTATGCGAGCAGTACTTC
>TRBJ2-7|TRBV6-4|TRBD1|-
CASRLTGESYEQYF
TGTGCCAGCAGGTTGACAGGGGAAAGCTACGAGCAGTACTTC
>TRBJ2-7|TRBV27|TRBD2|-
CASSFSGRAREQYF
TGTGCCAGCAGTTTTAGCGGGAGGGCCCGGGAGCAGTACTTC
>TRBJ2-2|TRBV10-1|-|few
CASSRDVGSTGELFF
TGCGCCAGCAGCCGGGACGTTGGGAGCACCGGGGAGCTGTTTTTT
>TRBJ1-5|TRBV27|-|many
CASATNSWGNQPQHF
TGTGCCAGCGCTACCAACTCCTGGGGCAATCAGCCCCAGCATTTT
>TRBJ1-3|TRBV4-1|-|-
CASSLGTKFSGNTIYF
TGCGCCAGCAGCCTGGGGACGAAGTTCTCTGGAAACACCATATATTTT
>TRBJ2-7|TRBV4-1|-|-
CASSDPLTGLYAYEQYF
TGCGCCAGCAGCGACCCCCTTACAGGGCTCTACGCCTACGAGCAGTACTTC
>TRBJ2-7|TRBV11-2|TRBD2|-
CASSSRLAGGPGEAYEQYF
TGTGCCAGCAGCTCCAGACTAGCGGGAGGGCCGGGGGAGGCCTACGAGCAGTACTTC
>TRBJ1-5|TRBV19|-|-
CASNGGRRNQPQHF
TGTGCCAGTAACGGGGGGAGGCGCAATCAGCCCCAGCATTTT
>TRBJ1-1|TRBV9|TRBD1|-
CASSRTDRSEAFF
TGTGCCAGCAGCAGAACGGACAGGTCGGAAGCTTTCTTT
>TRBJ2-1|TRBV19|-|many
CASSISGIEQFF
TGTGCCAGTAGTATAAGTGGGATTGAGCAGTTCTTC
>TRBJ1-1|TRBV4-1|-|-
CASSQDRLAYRNTEAFF
TGCGCCAGCAGCCAAGATCGCCTAGCCTATCGTAACACTGAAGCTTTCTTT
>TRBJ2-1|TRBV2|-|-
CASRLPEPYEQFF
TGTGCCAGCAGGCTCCCGGAGCCCTATGAGCAGTTCTTC
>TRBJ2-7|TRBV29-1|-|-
CSVDGQGGSYEQYF
TGCAGCGTTGACGGACAGGGAGGGTCCTACGAGCAGTACTTC
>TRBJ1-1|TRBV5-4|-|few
CASSLGNQAFF
TGTGCCAGCAGCTTAGGGAATCAGGCTTTCTTT
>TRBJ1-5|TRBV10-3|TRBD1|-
CAIRAGGGQPQHF
TGTGCCATCAGGGCAGGGGGAGGTCAGCCCCAGCATTTT
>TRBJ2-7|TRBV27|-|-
CASSLVGGASYEQYF
TGTGCCAGCAGTTTGGTGGGCGGGGCTTCCTACGAGCAGTACTTC
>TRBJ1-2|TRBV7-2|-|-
CASSPQTGDGGYTF
TGTGCCAGCAGCCCCCAGACCGGGGACGGGGGCTACACCTTC
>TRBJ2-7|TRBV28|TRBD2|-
CASSPRLADITPLSYEQYF
TGTGCCAGCAGTCCCCGACTAGCGGACATCACTCCCTTGTCCTACGAGCAGTACTTC
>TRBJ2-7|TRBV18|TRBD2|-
CASSPRPTWGLAGVSYEQYF
TGTGCCAGCTCACCCCGGCCGACCTGGGGACTAGCGGGAGTTTCCTACGAGCAGTACTTC
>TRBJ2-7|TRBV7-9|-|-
CASSTTLSGPYEQYF
TGTGCCAGCAGCACGACGCTTTCGGGGCCCTACGAGCAGTACTTC
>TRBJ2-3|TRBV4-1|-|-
CASSRTSTDTQYF
TGCGCCAGCAGCCGCACCAGCACAGATACGCAGTATTTT